These 11 T cell receptor beta chains originate from one sample sequenced in a study of technical replicates of blood from a handful of donors. Assay used: immunoSEQ multiplex PCR; TCRdb lists only in-frame clones, some missing. This sample has some 100,000 clones, with around 96% found just once. The specimen was T cells isolated from PBMCs. Receptors were obtained from a human donor in good health.

In nucleotides, the CDR3 is TGCGCCAGCAGCCAAGGTTTGTCGGGGAACCCCTACGAGCAGTACTTC. It yields the protein CASSQGLSGNPYEQYF. The V gene is TRBV4-1, the J gene TRBJ2-7; TRBD2 might be the D (5 bases). CDR3 length: 16 amino acids. Germline CDR1 reads MGHRA; CDR2 reads YSYEKL. V was trimmed by 1 base and J by 2 bases, leaving 15 bases between them.

The chain combines TRBV28 with TRBJ1-5, with 7 bases aligning to TRBD1. V lost 3 bases to trimming and J lost 0 bases; unmatched junction nucleotides: 11. This CDR3 is built from 18 residues. The germline V gene encodes CDR1 MDHEN and CDR2 SYDVKM. The CDR3 region is CASSLTGIRGNSNQPQHF. Written as DNA, the CDR3 is TGTGCCAGCAGTTTGACAGGGATACGTGGCAATAGCAATCAGCCCCAGCATTTT.

This chain joins TRBV7-6 and TRBJ2-1; 10 bases fit TRBD1. V shed 3 bases and J 5 bases; nucleotides not matched to a gene: 4. This CDR3 contains 15 residues. From germline, CDR1 is SGHVS and CDR2 FNYEAQ. CDR3 DNA sequence: TGTGCCAGCAGCTTGGGACAGGGGTGGAACAATGAGCAGTTCTTC. This encodes CASSLGQGWNNEQFF.

The chain links TRBV30 to TRBJ2-7; D uncertain. CDR1 GTSNPN and CDR2 SVGIG come from the germline V gene (reference sequence). CDR3 length: 13 amino acids. V dropped 5 bases and J dropped 0 bases, with 11 bases sitting between them. In DNA form, the CDR3 reads TGTGCCTGGGTCCCCTCTAACTCCTACGAGCAGTACTTC. This codes for CAWVPSNSYEQYF.

The chain carries TRBV6-1 and TRBJ2-7, with 9 nucleotides matching TRBD2. Germline V gives CDR1 MNHNS, CDR2 SASEGT. The trim removed 3 bases at V and 1 base at J, leaving 7 bases unmatched. This CDR3 is 16 amino acids long. The CDR3 bases are TGTGCCAGCAGTGACTTTCTAGCGGGATCTTCCTACGAGCAGTACTTC. As protein: CASSDFLAGSSYEQYF.

J is TRBJ1-1 and V is TRBV2, with D hard to call. This CDR3 region has 12 residues. Germline V gene lookup returns CDR1 SNHLY and CDR2 FYNNEI. V gave up 1 base and J gave up 12 bases, with 12 bases separating them. The CDR3: CASSEDLRAPFF. For the CDR3, the DNA is TGTGCCAGCAGTGAAGATTTGAGGGCACCTTTCTTT.

V is TRBV2 and J is TRBJ1-5; 7 positions match TRBD1. Unmatched junction bases numbered 2, after V lost 2 bases and J lost 4 bases. The CDR3 sequence is 14 residues long. CDR1 is SNHLY, CDR2 FYNNEI, per germline. CDR3 coding DNA: TGTGCCAGCAGTGAATGGGACAGAAATCAGCCCCAGCATTTT. Residues: CASSEWDRNQPQHF.

This sequence joins TRBV5-1 and TRBJ2-1, with D perhaps matching TRBD1 (5 bases). Trimming stripped 4 bases from V and 4 bases from J, with 15 bases between. Germline loops: CDR1 SGHRS, CDR2 YFSETQ. The CDR3 spans 15 residues. The CDR3 coding sequence is TGCGCCAGCAGCCAACAGGTCGCGGTATACAATGAGCAGTTCTTC. This sequence encodes CASSQQVAVYNEQFF.

The genes are TRBV6-6 and TRBJ1-4; D remains unclear. Per the germline V gene, CDR1 is MNHNY and CDR2 is SVGAGI (reference sequence). The CDR3 covers 13 residues. The V and J ends lost 6 bases and 4 bases respectively, with 9 bases between them. For the CDR3, the DNA is TGTGCCAGCAGGTCGGGGAATAATGAAAAACTGTTTTTT. Protein: CASRSGNNEKLFF.

The chain links TRBV30 to TRBJ1-6; 9 bases agree with TRBD1. CDR3 length: 18 amino acids. Germline CDR1 reads GTSNPN; CDR2 reads SVGIG (reference sequence). V was clipped by 0 bases and J by 8 bases; unmatched bases: 14. The CDR3 nucleotides are TGTGCCTGGAGTGTTTTTCCCCTTCCTCGGACAGGGGATTCACCCCTCCACTTT. Translated, it gives CAWSVFPLPRTGDSPLHF. Looking up the rest from reference TRBV30 and TRBJ1-6 gives the full variable domain: SQTIHQWPATLVQPVGSPLSLECTVEGTSNPNLYWYRQAAGRGLQLLFYSVGIGQISSEVPQNLSASRPQDRQFILSSKKLLLSDSGFYLCAWSVFPLPRTGDSPLHFGNGTRLTVT.

Notes on this clone: Additional DNA sequences in this sample encode the identical CDR3. The chain carries TRBV5-1 and TRBJ1-1, with TRBD1 identical over 9 bases. The CDR3 length is 13 residues. V trimming: 4 bases; J trimming: 3 bases; junction bases outside the gene matches: 1. Germline loops: CDR1 SGHRS, CDR2 YFSETQ. The CDR3 reads CASSRTGDTEAFF. Written as DNA, the CDR3 is TGCGCCAGCAGCCGGACAGGGGACACTGAAGCTTTCTTT. Supplemented by reference TRBV5-1 and TRBJ1-1, the full variable domain reads KAGVTQTPRYLIKTRGQQVTLSCSPISGHRSVSWYQQTPGQGLQFLFEYFSETQRNKGNFPGRFSGRQFSNSRSEMNVSTLELGDSALYLCASSRTGDTEAFFGQGTRLTVV.